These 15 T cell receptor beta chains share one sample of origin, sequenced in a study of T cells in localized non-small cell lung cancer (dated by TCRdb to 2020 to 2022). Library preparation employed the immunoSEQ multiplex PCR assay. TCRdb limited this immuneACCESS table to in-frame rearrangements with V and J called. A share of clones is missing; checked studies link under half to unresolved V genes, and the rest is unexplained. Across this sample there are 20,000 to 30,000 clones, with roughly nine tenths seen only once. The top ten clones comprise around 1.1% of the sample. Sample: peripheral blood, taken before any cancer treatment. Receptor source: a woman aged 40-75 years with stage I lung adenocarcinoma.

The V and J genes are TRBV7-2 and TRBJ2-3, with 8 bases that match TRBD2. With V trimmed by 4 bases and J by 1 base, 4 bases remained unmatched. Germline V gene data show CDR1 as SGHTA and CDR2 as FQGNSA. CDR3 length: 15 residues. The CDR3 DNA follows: TGTGCCAGCAGCTCGGGACTAGGGGGCACAGATACGCAGTATTTT. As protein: CASSSGLGGTDTQYF.

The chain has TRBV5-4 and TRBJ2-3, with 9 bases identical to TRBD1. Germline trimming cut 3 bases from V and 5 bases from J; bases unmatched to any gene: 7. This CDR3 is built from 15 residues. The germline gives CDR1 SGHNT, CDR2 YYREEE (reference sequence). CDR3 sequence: CASSSYRGPGDTQYF. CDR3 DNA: TGTGCCAGCAGCTCCTACAGGGGGCCGGGAGATACGCAGTATTTT.

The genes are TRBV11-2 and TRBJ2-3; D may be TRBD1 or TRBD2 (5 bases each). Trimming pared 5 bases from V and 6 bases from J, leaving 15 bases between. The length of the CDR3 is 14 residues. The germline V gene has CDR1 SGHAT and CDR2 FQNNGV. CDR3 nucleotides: TGTGCCAGCAGCCGAGGGACCAGGTGGGATACGCAGTATTTT. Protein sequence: CASSRGTRWDTQYF.

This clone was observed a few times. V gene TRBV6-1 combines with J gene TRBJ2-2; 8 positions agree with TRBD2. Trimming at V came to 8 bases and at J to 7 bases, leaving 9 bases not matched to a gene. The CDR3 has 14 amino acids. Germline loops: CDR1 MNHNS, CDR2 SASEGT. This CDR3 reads CASGTSAGGGELFF. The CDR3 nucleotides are TGTGCCAGCGGTACTAGCGCGGGGGGCGGGGAGCTGTTTTTT.

CDR3 bases: TGTGCCAGCAGGGCCACAGGTTACTATGGCTACACCTTC. Amino acid sequence: CASRATGYYGYTF. The gene calls are TRBV11-2 and TRBJ1-2, with D maybe TRBD1 (5 bases). Between the trimmed V and J ends, which lost 6 bases and 3 bases, there was a span of 11 bases. In germline, CDR1 is SGHAT, CDR2 FQNNGV. This CDR3 region has 13 residues.

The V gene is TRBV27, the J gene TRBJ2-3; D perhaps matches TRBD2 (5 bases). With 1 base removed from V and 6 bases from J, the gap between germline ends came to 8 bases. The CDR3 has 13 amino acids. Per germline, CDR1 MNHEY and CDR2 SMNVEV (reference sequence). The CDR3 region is CASSLYPGDTQYF. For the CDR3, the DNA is TGTGCCAGCAGTTTATATCCGGGGGATACGCAGTATTTT.

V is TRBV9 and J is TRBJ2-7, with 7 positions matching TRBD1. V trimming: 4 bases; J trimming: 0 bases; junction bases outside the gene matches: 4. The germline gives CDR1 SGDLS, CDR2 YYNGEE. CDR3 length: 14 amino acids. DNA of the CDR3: TGTGCCAGCAGCTCGGGACAGCTCTCCTACGAGCAGTACTTC. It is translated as CASSSGQLSYEQYF.

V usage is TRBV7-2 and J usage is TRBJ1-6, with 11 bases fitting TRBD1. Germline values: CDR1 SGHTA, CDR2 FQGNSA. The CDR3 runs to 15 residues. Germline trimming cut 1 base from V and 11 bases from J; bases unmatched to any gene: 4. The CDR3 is CASSLGTGGRAPLHF. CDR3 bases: TGTGCCAGCAGCTTAGGGACAGGGGGCCGGGCACCCCTCCACTTT.

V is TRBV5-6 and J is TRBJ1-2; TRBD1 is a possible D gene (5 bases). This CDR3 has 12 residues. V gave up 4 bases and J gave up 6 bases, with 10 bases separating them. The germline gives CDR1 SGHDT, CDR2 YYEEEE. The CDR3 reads CASSPGLHGYTF. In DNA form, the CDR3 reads TGTGCCAGCAGCCCGGGACTTCATGGCTACACCTTC.

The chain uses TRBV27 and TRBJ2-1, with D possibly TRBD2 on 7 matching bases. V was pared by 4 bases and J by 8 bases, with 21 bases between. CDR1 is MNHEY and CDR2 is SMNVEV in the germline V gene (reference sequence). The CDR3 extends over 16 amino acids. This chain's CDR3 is CASSSGIWRGGDEQFF. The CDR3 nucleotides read TGTGCCAGCAGTTCAGGGATCTGGAGGGGGGGAGATGAGCAGTTCTTC.

The CDR3 spells CASSPARGGDSETQYF. CDR3 DNA sequence: TGTGCCAGCAGCCCCGCTCGGGGGGGCGATTCCGAGACCCAGTACTTC. The chain employs TRBV2 and TRBJ2-5; the match to TRBD2 covers 8 bases. The CDR3 has 16 residues. CDR1 and CDR2 (germline): SNHLY, FYNNEI. Losses at the gene ends were 6 bases for V and 5 bases for J; bases not matched to a gene: 14.

In nucleotides, the CDR3 is TGTGCCAGCAGCCATGGACTTCCTACAGGGATCTATGGCTACACCTTC. The encoded protein is CASSHGLPTGIYGYTF. The chain recombines TRBV11-3 with TRBJ1-2; a weak D match, TRBD1 (6 bases). Germline CDR1 and CDR2: SGHNT and YENEEA. Trimming left V 5 bases short and J 4 bases short, with 20 bases between. The CDR3 length is 16 residues.

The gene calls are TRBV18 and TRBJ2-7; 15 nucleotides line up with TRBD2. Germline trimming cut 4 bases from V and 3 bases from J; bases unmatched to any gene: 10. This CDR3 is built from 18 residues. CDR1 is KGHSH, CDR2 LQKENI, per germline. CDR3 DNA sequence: TGTGCCAGCTCACTTCGGACTAGCGGGGGGGGCAAATACTACGAGCAGTACTTC. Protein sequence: CASSLRTSGGGKYYEQYF. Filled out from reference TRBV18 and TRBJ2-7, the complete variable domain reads NAGVMQNPRHLVRRRGQEARLRCSPMKGHSHVYWYRQLPEEGLKFMVYLQKENIIDESGMPKERFSAEFPKEGPSILRIQQVVRGDSAAYFCASSLRTSGGGKYYEQYFGPGTRLTVT.

CDR3 nucleotide sequence: TGTGCCATCAGGGGGACAACTAACACCGGGGAGCTGTTTTTT. The encoded protein is CAIRGTTNTGELFF. V gene TRBV10-3 combines with J gene TRBJ2-2, with D maybe TRBD1 (6 bases). The germline V gene has CDR1 ENHRY and CDR2 SYGVKD. The CDR3 is 14 residues long. V lost 6 bases and J 2 bases, leaving 10 bases between the germline ends.

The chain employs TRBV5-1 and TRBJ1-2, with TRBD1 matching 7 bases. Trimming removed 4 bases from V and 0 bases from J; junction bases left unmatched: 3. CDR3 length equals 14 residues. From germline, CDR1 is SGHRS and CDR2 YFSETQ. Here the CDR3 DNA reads TGCGCCAGCAGCGCGGGGACAGCTAACTATGGCTACACCTTC. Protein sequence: CASSAGTANYGYTF.